This entry lists 12 T cell receptor beta chains sequenced from one sample in a study of beta chain features in type 1 diabetes (dated by TCRdb to 2016 to 2019). The library came from the immunoSEQ multiplex PCR assay. The entire isolated RNA was reverse transcribed using the High Capacity cDNA Reverse Transcription Kit, and thus expressed TCRB transcripts were sequenced. TCRdb carries this immuneACCESS record with in-frame sequences only. Its versions omit some clonotypes, under half of them owing to an unresolved V gene in the studies checked, with the rest unexplained. This sample comprises almost 350,000 clones, 20% of them detected only once. Of the sample, 0.035% to 0.05% falls within the top ten clones. Sequenced material: naive CD4+ T cells from blood. The cell subset or site label, as the study defines it: true naive CD4+ T cells. The receptor set was obtained from a woman aged 18 to 35 in good health.

CDR3 loop: CASSQLSQGTQYF. CDR3 nucleotide sequence: TGCGCCAGCAGTCAGCTGTCCCAGGGGACCCAGTACTTC. This chain connects TRBV4-1 to TRBJ2-5; D perhaps matches TRBD1 (5 bases). The CDR3 is 13 amino acids. V was cut by 6 bases and J by 7 bases, with 15 bases left in between. The germline gives CDR1 MGHRA, CDR2 YSYEKL.

The table lists this clone with a few counts. The chain joins TRBV13 to TRBJ1-2; no clear D. Deletions cut 0 bases from V and 4 bases from J, with 12 bases between. Germline CDR1 PRHDT, CDR2 FYEKMQ (reference sequence). The CDR3 is made up of 15 amino acids. The CDR3 nucleotides read TGTGCCAGCAGCTTAGGGCGGCCCAGTGGCTATGGCTACACCTTC. This encodes CASSLGRPSGYGYTF.

The chain couples TRBV5-6 to TRBJ2-5; TRBD1 matches 7 bases. The CDR3 is 14 amino acids. Trimming cost V 0 bases and J 7 bases; bases outside gene matches: 6. CDR1 is SGHDT and CDR2 is YYEEEE in the germline V gene. The CDR3 protein is CASSLGTGGGTQYF. CDR3 DNA sequence: TGTGCCAGCAGCTTGGGGACAGGTGGAGGGACCCAGTACTTC.

The rearrangement links TRBV30 to TRBJ1-1; D is possibly TRBD1 (6 bases). V lost 0 bases to trimming and J lost 14 bases, with 22 bases between them. Germline CDR1 and CDR2: GTSNPN and SVGIG (reference sequence). CDR3 length: 14 amino acids. CDR3 sequence (DNA): TGTGCCTGGAGTGTCCTTAGAGGGGGAGACTCTCGGTTCTTT. Translation: CAWSVLRGGDSRFF.

This clone has more than one count but fewer than ten. CDR3 bases: TGTGCCTGGACAGGGGGGCAAGAGACCCAGTACTTC. Amino acids: CAWTGGQETQYF. The chain couples TRBV30 to TRBJ2-5; D possibly corresponds to TRBD1 (7 bases). The CDR3 totals 12 residues. V was cut by 4 bases and J by 2 bases, with 8 bases left in between. CDR1 and CDR2 from the germline V gene are GTSNPN and SVGIG (reference sequence).

The table lists this clone with a few counts. The chain couples TRBV30 to TRBJ2-5, with TRBD1 as a possible D gene (6 bases). Germline V gene sequence: CDR1 GTSNPN, CDR2 SVGIG (reference sequence). With 8 bases removed from V and 4 bases from J, the gap between germline ends came to 20 bases. The CDR3 extends over 14 amino acids. CDR3 DNA sequence: TGTGCCCAAGGGGGACACCGGTTGGGAGAGACCCAGTACTTC. This gives the protein CAQGGHRLGETQYF.

The rearrangement joins TRBV5-1 to TRBJ2-7, with D perhaps matching TRBD1 (6 bases). The germline gives CDR1 SGHRS, CDR2 YFSETQ. V lost 0 bases and J lost 4, with 11 bases in between. This CDR3 region has 14 residues. CDR3 sequence (DNA): TGCGCCAGCAGCTTGGACAGGGTAGAGTACGAGCAGTACTTC. Protein: CASSLDRVEYEQYF.

The genes are TRBV19 and TRBJ2-5; 10 nucleotides match TRBD1. Trimming at V came to 3 bases and at J to 3 bases, leaving 10 bases not matched to a gene. Per germline, CDR1 LNHDA and CDR2 SQIVND (reference sequence). CDR3 length equals 17 residues. CDR3 nucleotides: TGTGCCAGTAGTATTTCCTCCCGGGACAGGGGCAAAGAGACCCAGTACTTC. Protein: CASSISSRDRGKETQYF.

This clone showed up just a few times. The CDR3: CASSRIPGGDEQFF. The CDR3 nucleotides are TGCGCCAGCAGTCGAATCCCAGGGGGCGATGAGCAGTTCTTC. The chain is built from TRBV5-1 and TRBJ2-1; 8 bases align to TRBD1. J lost 8 bases, V lost 5 bases, and 9 bases had no gene match. This CDR3 has 14 residues. Looked up from germline, CDR1 is SGHRS and CDR2 is YFSETQ.

The chain joins TRBV7-2 to TRBJ1-2, with D tentatively TRBD1 (5 bases). The germline V and J ends were trimmed by 3 bases and 4 bases, with 6 bases remaining between them. Germline loops: CDR1 SGHTA, CDR2 FQGNSA. The CDR3 runs 12 residues. CDR3 loop: CASSFDSYGYTF. CDR3 in DNA: TGTGCCAGCAGCTTCGACAGCTATGGCTACACCTTC.

The chain joins TRBV5-6 to TRBJ1-2; D is unclear. The CDR3 is 14 residues long. Trimming left V 4 bases short and J 7 bases short, with 17 bases between. Germline V lookup: CDR1 SGHDT, CDR2 YYEEEE. CDR3 bases: TGTGCCAGCAGCCAGCCTCGGAGCCTCTTTGGCTACACCTTC. As protein: CASSQPRSLFGYTF.

This chain uses TRBV13 with TRBJ2-5, with TRBD2 matching 7 bases. The CDR3 length is 16 residues. V was clipped by 4 bases and J by 0 bases; unmatched bases: 8. CDR1 and CDR2 (germline): PRHDT, FYEKMQ (reference sequence). CDR3 amino acids: CASSYPAGLNQETQYF. DNA of the CDR3: TGTGCCAGCAGCTATCCAGCGGGACTGAACCAAGAGACCCAGTACTTC.